The 31 T cell receptor beta chains below come from one sample, sequenced in a study of T cell responses to AZD1222 COVID-19 vaccine. The data were produced by immunoSEQ multiplex PCR, yet TCRdb's version contains in-frame clones alone and is incomplete. This sample carries 120,000 or so clones, 70% to 90% of them seen once, and the ten largest clones take around 15%. Here the sequenced sample was peripheral blood, taken 28 days after the second AZD1222 dose. The receptors derive from an adult who received the AZD1222 COVID-19 vaccine.

The chain links TRBV6-4 to TRBJ1-2; D is unresolved. Germline V gene sequence: CDR1 MRHNA, CDR2 SNTAGT. This CDR3 spans 15 amino acids. The V end lost 6 bases, the J end lost 2 bases, and 16 bases lay between the germline ends. CDR3 residues: CASRSSAEWNYGYTF. The CDR3 DNA is TGTGCCAGCAGATCCTCTGCGGAGTGGAACTATGGCTACACCTTC.

This clone was recorded once. Germline is not matched at one junction end, which may reflect a read error. The chain joins TRBV27 to TRBJ1-3; D call uncertain. Germline V gene data show CDR1 as MNHEY and CDR2 as SMNVEV (reference sequence). This CDR3 has 15 amino acids. The CDR3 loop is CASSVSYPPGNTIYF. The CDR3 nucleotides read TGTGCCAGCAGTGTATCTTATCCCCCTGGAAACACCATATATTTT.

The rearrangement uses TRBV15 and TRBJ1-4; D is uncertain. Germline lookup yields CDR1 LNHNV and CDR2 YYDKDF (reference sequence). This CDR3 spans 18 amino acids. V was cut by 1 base and J by 5 bases, with 20 bases left in between. DNA of the CDR3: TGTGCCACCAGCAGAGCCCTACCTATGGAGGCGCGGAATGAAAAACTGTTTTTT. Translating gives CATSRALPMEARNEKLFF. Filled out from reference TRBV15 and TRBJ1-4, the complete variable domain reads DAMVIQNPRYQVTQFGKPVTLSCSQTLNHNVMYWYQQKSSQAPKLLFHYYDKDFNNEADTPDNFQSRRPNTSFCFLDIRSPGLGDTAMYLCATSRALPMEARNEKLFFGSGTQLSVL.

The rearrangement joins TRBV28 to TRBJ2-2; the match to TRBD1 covers 7 bases. Looked up from germline, CDR1 is MDHEN and CDR2 is SYDVKM. The J segment lost 3 bases and the V segment lost 6 bases, leaving 4 bases of the junction unmatched. The CDR3 runs 14 residues. The CDR3 bases are TGTGCCAGCAGCCCCGGGACAGACACCGGGGAGCTGTTTTTT. Protein product: CASSPGTDTGELFF.

This chain uses TRBV3-1 (or the pseudogene TRBV3-2) with TRBJ1-5; no firm D call. The CDR3 spans 17 residues. The V end was cut by 1 base, the J end by 2 bases, with 15 bases between. Germline assignment: CDR1 LGHDT and CDR2 YNNKEL (reference sequence). As DNA, the CDR3 is TGTGCCAGCAGCCAAGGGGCCCCCTCTAGGGGCAATCAGCCCCAGCATTTT. Its translation is CASSQGAPSRGNQPQHF.

The V gene is TRBV5-1, the J gene TRBJ1-5, with D possibly being TRBD1 (6 bases). In germline, CDR1 is SGHRS, CDR2 YFSETQ. With 3 bases removed from V and 3 bases from J, the gap between germline ends came to 10 bases. The CDR3 has 14 residues. This CDR3 reads CASSYGQPNQPQHF. In nucleotides, the CDR3 is TGCGCCAGCAGCTACGGACAGCCCAATCAGCCCCAGCATTTT.

The chain links TRBV3-1 (or the pseudogene TRBV3-2) to TRBJ2-7; TRBD2 agrees at 12 bases. The V segment lost 1 base and the J segment 5 bases; nucleotides outside the gene matches: 6. Germline lookup yields CDR1 LGHDT and CDR2 YNNKEL (reference sequence). This CDR3 has 16 amino acids. The CDR3 DNA reads TGTGCCAGCAGCCAAGCTCCTAGCGGGGGGGCCCACGAGCAGTACTTC. Amino acid sequence: CASSQAPSGGAHEQYF.

The chain is built from TRBV2 and TRBJ2-5; TRBD2 matches at 10 bases. The germline V gene has CDR1 SNHLY and CDR2 FYNNEI. V gave up 1 base and J gave up 4 bases; unmatched junction bases: 9. The CDR3 has 17 amino acids. The CDR3 DNA reads TGTGCCAGCAGTGAAGGAGCGGGAGGGCCCTCGCGAGAGACCCAGTACTTC. Protein: CASSEGAGGPSRETQYF.

This chain connects TRBV6-6 to TRBJ1-1, with D possibly being TRBD1 (5 bases). The CDR3 sequence is 14 residues long. The ends were cut back, 6 bases at V and 3 bases at J, with 14 bases in the middle. Germline V lookup: CDR1 MNHNY, CDR2 SVGAGI (reference sequence). The CDR3 region is CASSPGGVDTEAFF. The DNA for the CDR3 is TGTGCCAGCAGCCCGGGAGGGGTGGACACTGAAGCTTTCTTT.

The chain has TRBV19 and TRBJ1-6; D may be TRBD1 (6 bases). Trimming left V 5 bases short and J 3 bases short, with 11 bases between. This CDR3 has 15 residues. Germline V gene sequence: CDR1 LNHDA, CDR2 SQIVND (reference sequence). CDR3 amino acids: CASSSGAIYNSPLHF. The DNA for the CDR3 is TGTGCCAGTAGTTCAGGGGCTATCTATAATTCACCCCTCCACTTT.

The rearrangement links TRBV29-1 to TRBJ1-2, with 7 bases fitting TRBD1. In germline, CDR1 is SQVTM, CDR2 ANQGSEA. V lost 4 bases to trimming and J lost 4 bases; unmatched junction nucleotides: 3. This CDR3 is 12 amino acids long. CDR3: CSVGDSSYGYTF. In nucleotides, the CDR3 is TGCAGCGTTGGGGACAGCAGCTATGGCTACACCTTC.

The CDR3 DNA reads TGTGCCAGCAGTGGGGGTTTCACGGGACAGGGGACGTCTGGAAACACCATATATTTT. It specifies CASSGGFTGQGTSGNTIYF. The J gene is TRBJ1-3, the V gene TRBV6-1; 10 positions match TRBD1. The CDR3 loop spans 19 amino acids. J gave up 1 base and V 4 bases, and 13 bases lay outside the gene matches. Germline V lookup: CDR1 MNHNS, CDR2 SASEGT.

The chain recombines TRBV4-2 with TRBJ2-7; D is ambiguous. Germline loops: CDR1 LGHNA, CDR2 YNFKEQ. The V and J ends lost 1 base and 2 bases respectively, with 12 bases between them. This CDR3 spans 15 amino acids. In DNA form, the CDR3 reads TGTGCCAGCAGCCAAGTACGGCTGGGAACCTACGAGCAGTACTTC. It translates to CASSQVRLGTYEQYF.

This chain connects TRBV9 to TRBJ1-1; D gene ambiguous. The CDR3 runs to 15 residues. CDR1 SGDLS and CDR2 YYNGEE come from the germline V gene. The V and J ends lost 7 bases and 0 bases respectively, with 16 bases between them. The chain's CDR3 is CASAPTEPMNTEAFF. The DNA for the CDR3 is TGTGCCAGCGCCCCGACGGAACCAATGAACACTGAAGCTTTCTTT.

The chain is built from TRBV6-6 and TRBJ1-1, with D possibly matching TRBD1 (6 bases). CDR3 length: 16 residues. Trimming shortened V by 2 bases and J by 5 bases, and 18 bases separated the two germline ends. Germline assignment: CDR1 MNHNY and CDR2 SVGAGI (reference sequence). CDR3: CASSYIGQRARTEAFF. As DNA, the CDR3 is TGTGCCAGCAGTTACATCGGACAGCGGGCGAGAACTGAAGCTTTCTTT.

This chain links TRBV29-1 with TRBJ2-3; 10 nucleotides match TRBD2. The CDR3 totals 15 residues. Germline CDR1 SQVTM, CDR2 ANQGSEA. J gave up 4 bases and V 3 bases, and 7 bases lay outside the gene matches. The CDR3 region is CSVDTSGRASDTQYF. The CDR3 DNA sequence: TGCAGCGTTGATACAAGCGGGAGGGCCTCAGATACGCAGTATTTT.

Here the CDR3 DNA reads TGTGCCAGCAGCCAACAGGGATTCTATGGCTACACCTTC. Translated: CASSQQGFYGYTF. This chain links TRBV14 with TRBJ1-2; D might be TRBD1 (5 bases). CDR1 is SGHDN, CDR2 FVKESK, per germline. This CDR3 has 13 amino acids. V was shortened by 2 bases and J by 4 bases, with 8 bases between the two germline ends.

The chain couples TRBV11-3 to TRBJ1-2, with unresolved D. V was cut by 0 bases and J by 4 bases, with 9 bases left in between. There are 14 residues in the CDR3. CDR1 and CDR2 (germline): SGHNT, YENEEA. The CDR3 region has the DNA TGTGCCAGCAGCTTAGACTCGCCCGGCTATGGCTACACCTTC. The encoded protein is CASSLDSPGYGYTF. The whole variable domain, filled in from reference TRBV11-3 and TRBJ1-2, reads EAGVVQSPRYKIIEKKQPVAFWCNPISGHNTLYWYLQNLGQGPELLIRYENEEAVDDSQLPKDRFSAERLKGVDSTLKIQPAELGDSAVYLCASSLDSPGYGYTFGSGTRLTVV.

The rearrangement links TRBV28 to TRBJ2-1; 8 positions match TRBD2. The V gene's germline CDR1 is MDHEN and CDR2 SYDVKM. There are 16 residues in the CDR3. The ends lost 7 bases at V and 6 bases at J; junction bases unmatched: 14. The CDR3 nucleotides read TGTGCCAGCACCTGGCCCGGGACTAGAGCGGGCAATGAGCAGTTCTTC. Encoded protein: CASTWPGTRAGNEQFF.

The rearrangement joins TRBV27 to TRBJ2-7; 10 nucleotides agree with TRBD1. V trimming: 6 bases; J trimming: 4 bases; junction bases outside the gene matches: 12. The CDR3 loop spans 16 amino acids. CDR1 and CDR2 (germline): MNHEY, SMNVEV (reference sequence). This chain's CDR3 is CASSTDAGQGSYEQYF. CDR3 nucleotide sequence: TGTGCCAGCAGCACAGACGCGGGACAGGGGTCTTACGAGCAGTACTTC.

The chain couples TRBV12-5 to TRBJ1-2; D is perhaps TRBD1 (5 bases). With 6 bases removed from V and 4 bases from J, the gap between germline ends came to 12 bases. Germline V CDR1 and CDR2: LGHNT, FRNRAP. The CDR3 is made up of 13 amino acids. The CDR3 coding sequence is TGTGCTAGTGGCCAACAGGCTAGCTATGGCTACACCTTC. This gives the protein CASGQQASYGYTF.

Only one count was recorded for this clone. The chain recombines TRBV28 with TRBJ2-7; D remains ambiguous. Germline V gene sequence: CDR1 MDHEN, CDR2 SYDVKM. The V gene lost 5 bases and the J gene lost 2 bases, with 13 bases spanning the gap. The CDR3 has 14 residues. The CDR3, as DNA: TGTGCCAGCAGTCCCGGTGGGAAGGCCTACGAGCAGTACTTC. It codes for CASSPGGKAYEQYF.

This sequence joins TRBV5-4 and TRBJ1-5, with 8 bases aligning to TRBD1. This CDR3 has 16 residues. Germline-derived CDR1 and CDR2 are SGHNT and YYREEE (reference sequence). The V gene end was trimmed by 4 bases and the J gene end by 7 bases; junction bases not matched to a gene: 13. CDR3 loop: CASSLSGTGNPQPQHF. DNA of the CDR3: TGTGCCAGCAGCCTGTCCGGGACAGGCAACCCCCAGCCCCAGCATTTT.

The chain combines TRBV7-8 with TRBJ1-5; D might be TRBD1 (6 bases). Germline V lookup: CDR1 SGHVS, CDR2 FQNEAQ. CDR3 length: 16 residues. Deletions cut 3 bases from V and 3 bases from J, with 15 bases between. The CDR3 sequence is CASSFGSGDLNQPQHF. DNA for the CDR3: TGTGCCAGCAGCTTCGGGTCAGGGGACCTCAATCAGCCCCAGCATTTT.

The J gene is TRBJ2-2, the V gene TRBV6-1, with D perhaps matching TRBD1 or TRBD2 (6 bases each). Germline loops: CDR1 MNHNS, CDR2 SASEGT. CDR3 size: 20 residues. With 1 base removed from V and 5 bases from J, the gap between germline ends came to 26 bases. The CDR3 here is CASSEGRIFWGARWTGELFF. In DNA form, the CDR3 reads TGTGCCAGCAGTGAAGGAAGGATCTTTTGGGGGGCGCGTTGGACCGGGGAGCTGTTTTTT.

This clone has a single count. CDR3 bases: TGTGCCACCAGTGGGGGCACTGAAGCTTTCTTT. Encoded protein: CATSGGTEAFF. This sequence joins TRBV24-1 and TRBJ1-1; D is undetermined. The CDR3 spans 11 residues. Trimming removed 5 bases at V and 4 bases at J, with 4 bases between. The germline V gene encodes CDR1 KGHDR and CDR2 SFDVKD.

As DNA, the CDR3 is TGTGCCAGTAGCCCTCCGGGACTAGCGGGTATCTTCTACAATGAGCAGTTCTTC. Amino acids: CASSPPGLAGIFYNEQFF. The chain has TRBV19 and TRBJ2-1; 12 bases align to TRBD2. The CDR3 loop spans 18 amino acids. Germline assignment: CDR1 LNHDA and CDR2 SQIVND (reference sequence). Germline trimming cut 6 bases from V and 3 bases from J; bases unmatched to any gene: 12.

J is TRBJ2-3 and V is TRBV27; D is possibly TRBD2 (5 bases). Looked up from germline, CDR1 is MNHEY and CDR2 is SMNVEV (reference sequence). The CDR3 is 14 residues long. Trimming took 5 bases from V and 0 from J, leaving 9 bases between them. CDR3 protein: CASSPRTSTDTQYF. The CDR3 DNA is TGTGCCAGCAGTCCGCGGACTAGCACAGATACGCAGTATTTT.

The chain combines TRBV29-1 with TRBJ1-2; perhaps TRBD1 as D (5 bases). The V gene's germline CDR1 is SQVTM and CDR2 ANQGSEA. The ends were cut back, 4 bases at V and 8 bases at J, with 26 bases in the middle. CDR3 length equals 16 residues. The DNA of the CDR3 is TGCAGCGTTGCTGGTCTATTATCGCCCTCTGGGGACGGCTACACCTTC. It yields the protein CSVAGLLSPSGDGYTF.

The gene calls are TRBV3-1 (or the pseudogene TRBV3-2) and TRBJ2-1; 8 nucleotides match TRBD2. This CDR3 is built from 15 residues. V trimming: 2 bases; J trimming: 7 bases; junction bases outside the gene matches: 7. Per germline, CDR1 LGHDT and CDR2 YNNKEL (reference sequence). CDR3 nucleotides: TGTGCCAGCAGCCAACAAGCGGGAGCACAAAATGAGCAGTTCTTC. It is translated as CASSQQAGAQNEQFF.

This clone showed up just once. The chain is built from TRBV2 and TRBJ2-7; 14 bases map to TRBD2. Germline values: CDR1 SNHLY, CDR2 FYNNEI. Trimming removed 10 bases from V and 4 bases from J; junction bases left unmatched: 9. This CDR3 has 15 amino acids. The CDR3 spells CATSPGLAGVYEQYF. CDR3 nucleotides: TGTGCCACCTCCCCGGGACTAGCGGGAGTTTACGAGCAGTACTTC.